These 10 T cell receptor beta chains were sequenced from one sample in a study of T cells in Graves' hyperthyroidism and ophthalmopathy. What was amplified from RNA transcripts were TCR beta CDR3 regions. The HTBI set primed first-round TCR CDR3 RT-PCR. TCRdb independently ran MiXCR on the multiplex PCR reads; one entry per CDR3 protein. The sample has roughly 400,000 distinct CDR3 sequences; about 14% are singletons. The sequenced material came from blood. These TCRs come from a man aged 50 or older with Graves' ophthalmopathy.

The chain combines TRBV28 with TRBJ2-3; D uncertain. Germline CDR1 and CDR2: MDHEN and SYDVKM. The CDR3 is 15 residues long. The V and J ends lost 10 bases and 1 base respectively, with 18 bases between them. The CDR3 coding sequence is TGTGCCACACAAAGGGTAGCAGGCGGCACAGATACGCAGTATTTT. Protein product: CATQRVAGGTDTQYF.

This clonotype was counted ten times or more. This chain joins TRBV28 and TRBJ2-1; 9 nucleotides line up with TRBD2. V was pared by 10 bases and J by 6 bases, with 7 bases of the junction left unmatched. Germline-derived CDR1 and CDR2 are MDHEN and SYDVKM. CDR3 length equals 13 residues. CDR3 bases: TGTGCCAACCGTATTAGCGGGAGCAATGAGCAGTTCTTC. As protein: CANRISGSNEQFF.

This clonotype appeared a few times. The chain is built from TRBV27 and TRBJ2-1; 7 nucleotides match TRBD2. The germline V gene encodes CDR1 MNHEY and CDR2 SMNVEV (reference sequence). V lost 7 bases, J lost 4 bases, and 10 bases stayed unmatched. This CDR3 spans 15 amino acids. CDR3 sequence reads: CASTPKAGVYNEQFF. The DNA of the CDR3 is TGTGCCAGCACCCCTAAGGCGGGAGTTTACAATGAGCAGTTCTTC.

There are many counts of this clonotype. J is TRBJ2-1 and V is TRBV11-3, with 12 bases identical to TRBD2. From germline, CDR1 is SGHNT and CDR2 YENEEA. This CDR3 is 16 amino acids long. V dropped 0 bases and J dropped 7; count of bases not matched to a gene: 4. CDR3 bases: TGTGCCAGCAGCTTAGAGACTAGCGGGAGAAGGAATGAGCAGTTCTTC. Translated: CASSLETSGRRNEQFF.

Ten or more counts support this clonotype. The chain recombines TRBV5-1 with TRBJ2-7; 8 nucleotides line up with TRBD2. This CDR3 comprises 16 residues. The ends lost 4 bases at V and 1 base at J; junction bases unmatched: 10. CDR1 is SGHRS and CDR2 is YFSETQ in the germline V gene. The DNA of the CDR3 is TGCGCCAGCAGCCAGGACGGGGGGGGGACGTCCTACGAGCAGTACTTC. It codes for CASSQDGGGTSYEQYF.

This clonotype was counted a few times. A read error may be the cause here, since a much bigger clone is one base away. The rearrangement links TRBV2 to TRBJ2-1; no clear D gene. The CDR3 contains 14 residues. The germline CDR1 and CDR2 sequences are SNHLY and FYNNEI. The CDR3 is CASSEVPYYNKQFF. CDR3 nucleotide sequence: TGTGCCAGCAGTGAAGTTCCGTACTACAATAAGCAGTTCTTC.

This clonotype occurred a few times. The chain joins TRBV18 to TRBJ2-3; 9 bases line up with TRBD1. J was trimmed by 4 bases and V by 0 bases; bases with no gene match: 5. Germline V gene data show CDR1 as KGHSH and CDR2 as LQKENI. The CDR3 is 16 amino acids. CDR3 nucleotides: TGTGCCAGCTCACCACCTGGGGGACAGGGACCAGATACGCAGTATTTT. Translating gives CASSPPGGQGPDTQYF.

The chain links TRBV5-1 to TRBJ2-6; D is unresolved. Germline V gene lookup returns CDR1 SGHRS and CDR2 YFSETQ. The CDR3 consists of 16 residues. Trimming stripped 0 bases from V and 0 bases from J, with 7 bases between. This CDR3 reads CASSLDADSGANVLTF. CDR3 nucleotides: TGCGCCAGCAGCTTGGATGCAGACTCTGGGGCCAACGTCCTGACTTTC. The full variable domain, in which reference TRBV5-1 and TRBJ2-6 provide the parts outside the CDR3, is KAGVTQTPRYLIKTRGQQVTLSCSPISGHRSVSWYQQTPGQGLQFLFEYFSETQRNKGNFPGRFSGRQFSNSRSEMNVSTLELGDSALYLCASSLDADSGANVLTFGAGSRLTVL.

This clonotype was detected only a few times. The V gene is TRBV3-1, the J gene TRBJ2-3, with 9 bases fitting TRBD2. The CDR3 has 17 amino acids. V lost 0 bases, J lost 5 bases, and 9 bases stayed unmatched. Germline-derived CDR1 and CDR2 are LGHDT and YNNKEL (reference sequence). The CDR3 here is CASSQDWGGRAGDTQYF. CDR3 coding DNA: TGTGCCAGCAGCCAAGACTGGGGCGGGAGGGCCGGAGATACGCAGTATTTT.

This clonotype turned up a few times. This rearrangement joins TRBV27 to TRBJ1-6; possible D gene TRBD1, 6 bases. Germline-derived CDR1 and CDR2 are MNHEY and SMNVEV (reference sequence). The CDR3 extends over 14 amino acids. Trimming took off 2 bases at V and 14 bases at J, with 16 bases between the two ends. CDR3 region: CASSLMGAIRALHF. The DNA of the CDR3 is TGTGCCAGCAGTTTAATGGGGGCGATTAGAGCCCTCCACTTT.